This T cell receptor beta chain originates from a study of T cell responses to AZD1222 COVID-19 vaccine. Overall study context: Second-dose groups at about 4 or about 12 weeks were pooled.

Measured with immunoSEQ multiplex PCR; TCRdb has only the in-frame clones, and not every one. The table includes under 100,000 clones, 90% detected once. The TCR originated in an adult in good health. The sample in question was peripheral blood, obtained on day 0 of AZD1222 vaccination.

CDR3 sequence: CASSFRASGGAYQETQYF. DNA for the CDR3: TGTGCCAGCAGTTTTCGGGCTAGCGGGGGGGCGTACCAAGAGACCCAGTACTTC. The V call is TRBV28, the J call TRBJ2-5; 12 nucleotides align to TRBD2. The CDR3 loop spans 18 amino acids. In germline, CDR1 is MDHEN, CDR2 SYDVKM. J lost 0 bases, V lost 3 bases, and 8 bases had no gene match.